This TCR beta chain was retrieved from a study of shared clonotypes between healthy human individuals. Findings and limits, study-wide: All-four-donor shared clonotypes had higher generation probabilities than non-shared clonotypes did.

With 0 bases removed from V and 4 bases from J, the gap between germline ends came to 9 bases. The CDR3 consists of 14 residues. The germline CDR1 and CDR2 sequences are SGHTA and FQGTGA. For this clone: What it binds is unknown.

Clones were sequenced by immunoSEQ multiplex PCR, and TCRdb holds only the in-frame ones, with some missing. This sample has 2 million to 3 million clones; 90% to 95% occur once, and the top ten carry approximately 0.37%. The TCR was taken from a young man in good health. Some clones in this sample may be carry-over from other donors' samples. The gene calls are TRBV7-3 and TRBJ2-5, with no clear D. Source material: naive CD4+ T cells from PBMCs. Sample subset: CD45RA+ positively selected. The chain's CDR3 is CASSLTGSGETQYF. CDR3 nucleotide sequence: TGTGCCAGCAGCTTAACAGGTTCCGGAGAGACCCAGTACTTC.